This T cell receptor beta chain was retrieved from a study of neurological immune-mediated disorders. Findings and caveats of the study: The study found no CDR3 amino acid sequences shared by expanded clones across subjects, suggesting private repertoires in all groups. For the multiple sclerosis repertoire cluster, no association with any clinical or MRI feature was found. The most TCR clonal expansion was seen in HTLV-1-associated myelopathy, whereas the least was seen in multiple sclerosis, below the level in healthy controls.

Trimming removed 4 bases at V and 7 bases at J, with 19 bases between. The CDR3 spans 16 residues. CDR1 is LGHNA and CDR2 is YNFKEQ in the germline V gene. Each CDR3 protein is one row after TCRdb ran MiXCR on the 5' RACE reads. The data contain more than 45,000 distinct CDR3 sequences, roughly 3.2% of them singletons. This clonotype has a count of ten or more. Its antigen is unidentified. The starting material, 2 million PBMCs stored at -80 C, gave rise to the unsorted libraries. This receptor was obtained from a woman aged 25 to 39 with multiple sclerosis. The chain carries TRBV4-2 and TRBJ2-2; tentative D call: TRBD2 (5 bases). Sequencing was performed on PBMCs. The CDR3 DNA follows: TGTGCCAGCAGCCCCCTCGCAAAAGCCGGGGTCGGGGAGCTGTTTTTT. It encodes CASSPLAKAGVGELFF.